What follows are 9 T cell receptor beta chains derived from one specimen sequenced in a study of T cells in Graves' hyperthyroidism and ophthalmopathy. TCR beta CDR3 regions were amplified from RNA. HTBI primers drove first-round RT-PCR of the TCR CDR3. A single record per CDR3 protein comes from TCRdb applying MiXCR to the multiplex PCR reads. The data contain a few hundred thousand distinct CDR3 sequences, more than 15% of them singletons. Sequenced material: blood. These receptors were collected from a young woman with Graves' ophthalmopathy.

This sequence joins TRBV11-2 and TRBJ2-3, with TRBD2 matching 11 bases. The CDR3 spans 16 residues. CDR1 is SGHAT and CDR2 is FQNNGV in the germline V gene. The J segment lost 6 bases and the V segment lost 0 bases, leaving 5 bases of the junction unmatched. Written as DNA, the CDR3 is TGTGCCAGCAGCTTAGAGGCTAGCGGGGGGCCGGATACGCAGTATTTT. Residues: CASSLEASGGPDTQYF.

Of note for this clonotype: This sequence may be a read error, since a much larger clone differs from it by one base. J is TRBJ1-1 and V is TRBV27; no firm D call. CDR3 length equals 13 residues. V gave up 7 bases and J gave up 4 bases, with 13 bases separating them. Germline V gene data show CDR1 as MNHEY and CDR2 as SMNVEV (reference sequence). The CDR3 coding sequence is TGTGCCAGCAAAGAGGATCTGAGCACTGAAGCTTTCTTT. Protein product: CASKEDLSTEAFF.

The chain couples TRBV13 to TRBJ2-4; a weak D match, TRBD2 (6 bases). This CDR3 is built from 15 residues. Trimming removed 0 bases from V and 7 bases from J, with 13 bases in between. Germline CDR1 reads PRHDT; CDR2 reads FYEKMQ (reference sequence). In DNA form, the CDR3 reads TGTGCCAGCAGCTTAGGCCGTCAGGGACTGAACATTCAGTACTTC. Protein: CASSLGRQGLNIQYF.

The V gene is TRBV6-2 or TRBV6-3, the J gene TRBJ1-3, with no clear D. CDR1 and CDR2 (germline): MNHEY, SVGEGT. The CDR3 has 16 residues. Trimming pared 0 bases from V and 0 bases from J, leaving 9 bases between. The CDR3: CASSYSMASSGNTIYF. In nucleotides, the CDR3 is TGTGCCAGCAGTTACTCGATGGCGAGCTCTGGAAACACCATATATTTT.

The chain has TRBV11-3 and TRBJ2-3; 11 bases align to TRBD1. The V gene's germline CDR1 is SGHNT and CDR2 YENEEA. With 5 bases clipped from V and 4 bases from J, the junction kept 8 bases outside the gene matches. This CDR3 spans 16 amino acids. CDR3 residues: CASSPSDRGRADTQYF. The CDR3 DNA sequence: TGTGCCAGCAGCCCCTCGGACAGGGGGCGTGCAGATACGCAGTATTTT. Together with reference TRBV11-3 and TRBJ2-3, the CDR3 gives the full variable domain: EAGVVQSPRYKIIEKKQPVAFWCNPISGHNTLYWYLQNLGQGPELLIRYENEEAVDDSQLPKDRFSAERLKGVDSTLKIQPAELGDSAVYLCASSPSDRGRADTQYFGPGTRLTVL.

The V gene is TRBV7-2, the J gene TRBJ1-3; D gene ambiguous. Germline CDR1 reads SGHTA; CDR2 reads FQGNSA. Trimming took 1 base from V and 2 from J, leaving 3 bases between them. The CDR3 length is 13 residues. This chain's CDR3 is CASSLVPGNTIYF. The DNA for the CDR3 is TGTGCCAGCAGCTTAGTTCCTGGAAACACCATATATTTT. The variable domain in full, with the rest retrieved from reference TRBV7-2 and TRBJ1-3, is GAGVSQSPSNKVTEKGKDVELRCDPISGHTALYWYRQSLGQGLEFLIYFQGNSAPDKSGLPSDRFSAERTGGSVSTLTIQRTQQEDSAVYLCASSLVPGNTIYFGEGSWLTVV.

The sample holds a few counts of this clonotype. The chain carries TRBV7-8 and TRBJ2-2; unclear D gene. Deletions cut 4 bases from V and 4 bases from J, with 4 bases between. Germline values: CDR1 SGHVS, CDR2 FQNEAQ. The CDR3 sequence is 12 residues long. The CDR3 reads CASSWFTGELFF. CDR3 sequence (DNA): TGTGCCAGCAGCTGGTTCACCGGGGAGCTGTTTTTT.

This chain uses TRBV9 with TRBJ2-5; TRBD2 matches at 9 bases. CDR3 size: 15 residues. The V and J ends lost 0 bases and 5 bases, in that order; junction bases with no gene match: 5. The V gene's germline CDR1 is SGDLS and CDR2 YYNGEE. CDR3 nucleotide sequence: TGTGCCAGCAGCGTAGAGTCTAGCGGGACGGAGACCCAGTACTTC. It yields the protein CASSVESSGTETQYF.

In this sample, this clonotype turned up many times. The rearrangement links TRBV7-9 to TRBJ2-1; 7 bases match TRBD1. V dropped 2 bases and J dropped 5; count of bases not matched to a gene: 9. The germline V gene encodes CDR1 SEHNR and CDR2 FQNEAQ (reference sequence). The CDR3 has 16 amino acids. The DNA of the CDR3 is TGTGCCAGCAGCTTACGCGCCGGGACAGCAAACAATGAGCAGTTCTTC. Encoded protein: CASSLRAGTANNEQFF.